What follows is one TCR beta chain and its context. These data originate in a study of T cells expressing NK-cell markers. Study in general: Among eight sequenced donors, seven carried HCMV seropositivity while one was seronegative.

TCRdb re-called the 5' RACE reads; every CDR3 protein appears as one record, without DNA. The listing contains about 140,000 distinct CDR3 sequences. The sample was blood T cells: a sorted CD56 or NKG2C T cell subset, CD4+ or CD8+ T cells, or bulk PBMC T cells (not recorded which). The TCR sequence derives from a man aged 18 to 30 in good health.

This CDR3 is CASSLLAGKETQYF. This sequence joins TRBV7-7 and TRBJ2-5; the TRBD2 assignment by TCRdb is unverifiable without DNA. This CDR3 has 14 amino acids. Germline CDR1 SSHAT, CDR2 FNYEAQ (reference sequence).